This T cell receptor beta chain was found in a study of T cell changes during pregnancy in multiple sclerosis. Between the trimmed V and J ends, which lost 2 bases and 7 bases, there was a span of 8 bases. This CDR3 has 12 residues. The germline CDR1 and CDR2 sequences are LGHNA and YNFKEQ. Here immunoSEQ multiplex PCR was the method, and the copy in TCRdb shows in-frame clones only, minus some. The data contain more than 80,000 clones, roughly nine tenths of them singletons. This clone occurred a few times. This clonotype was sampled from a female donor with multiple sclerosis, enrolled in a pregnancy study. Sequencing used peripheral blood, obtained in the first trimester of pregnancy. The chain joins TRBV4-2 to TRBJ1-1, with D hard to call. The CDR3 DNA reads as TGTGCCAGCAGCCAAACGGGTTATGAAGCTTTCTTT. It translates to CASSQTGYEAFF.